This is a list of T cell receptor beta chains from one sample in a study of T cells in Graves' hyperthyroidism and ophthalmopathy. TCRdb re-called the multiplex PCR reads through MiXCR, storing one row per CDR3 protein. The sample contains approximately 500,000 distinct CDR3 sequences, 46% of which appear only once. Sequences were obtained from peripheral blood or thyroid tissue (not recorded which). These receptors originate from a young woman with Graves' hyperthyroidism. CDR3s include the opening cysteine and the closing phenylalanine or tryptophan. The D gene is left open where the match is weak. Size is omitted from some rows. Given values are once, few, many or a class for expanded clones.

v_call	d_call	clone_size	j_call	cdr3_aa	cdr3_nt
TRBV6-5	TRBD2	few	TRBJ2-1	CASSDAGAYNEQFF	TGTGCCAGCAGTGATGCGGGAGCATACAATGAGCAGTTCTTC
TRBV29-1	TRBD1	many	TRBJ2-2	CSVGDRGSAGELFF	TGCAGCGTCGGGGACAGGGGATCCGCCGGGGAGCTGTTTTTT
TRBV20-1	NA	many	TRBJ2-6	CSARDPWAGGHSGANVLTF	TGCAGTGCTAGAGATCCCTGGGCAGGGGGGCACTCTGGGGCCAACGTCCTGACTTTC
TRBV7-6	NA	many	TRBJ1-1	CASSLFRGQNTEAFF	TGTGCCAGCAGCTTATTTAGGGGCCAGAACACTGAAGCTTTCTTT
TRBV3-1	NA	many	TRBJ2-7	CASSHRDGYEQYF	TGTGCCAGCAGCCACCGGGACGGCTACGAGCAGTACTTC
TRBV7-9	NA	many	TRBJ2-7	CASSLPSRRGGNYSYEQYF	TGTGCCAGCAGCTTGCCCTCCAGGAGGGGCGGGAATTACTCCTACGAGCAGTACTTC
TRBV29-1	NA	NA	TRBJ1-2	CSVEGGPGHPLRGYTF	TGCAGCGTTGAAGGTGGTCCGGGACACCCTCTTCGCGGCTACACCTTC
TRBV7-3	TRBD1	NA	TRBJ2-7	CASSPYRGRPIIEEQYF	TGTGCCAGCAGCCCGTACAGGGGGCGTCCCATAATCGAGGAGCAGTACTTC
TRBV5-6	NA	many	TRBJ2-5	CASSLTGPGTQYF	TGTGCCAGCAGCTTAACCGGGCCGGGGACCCAGTACTTC
TRBV15	NA	many	TRBJ2-7	CATSRGSGGGASYEQYF	TGTGCCACCAGCAGAGGGTCCGGAGGGGGGGCGTCCTACGAGCAGTACTTC
TRBV4-2	NA	many	TRBJ2-7	CASSQEPPGSRGQYF	TGTGCCAGCAGCCAAGAGCCCCCAGGGAGCAGAGGGCAGTACTTC
TRBV7-9	NA	many	TRBJ2-7	CASSLSASSYEQYF	TGTGCCAGCAGCTTATCCGCTAGCTCCTACGAGCAGTACTTC
TRBV5-1	NA	NA	TRBJ2-7	CASSLVSGSGEQYF	TGCGCCAGCAGCTTGGTGTCAGGGTCCGGTGAGCAGTACTTC
TRBV7-9	NA	NA	TRBJ2-1	CASSQGLRYNEQFF	TGTGCCAGCAGCCAGGGACTCCGATACAATGAGCAGTTCTTC
TRBV7-9	TRBD2	many	TRBJ2-6	CASSKLAGGPSGANVLTF	TGTGCCAGCAGCAAATTAGCGGGAGGGCCCTCTGGGGCCAACGTCCTGACTTTC
TRBV9	NA	NA	TRBJ2-3	CASSPRGGVATQYF	TGTGCCAGCAGTCCCCGAGGGGGTGTAGCTACGCAGTATTTT
TRBV20-1	NA	NA	TRBJ1-5	CSAQRGSGNQPQHF	TGCAGTGCCCAGAGGGGGTCTGGCAATCAGCCCCAGCATTTT
TRBV12-3/TRBV12-4	TRBD2	once	TRBJ2-7	CASSTIGAGEEQYF	TGTGCCAGCAGTACCATAGGGGCGGGAGAGGAGCAGTACTTC
TRBV20-1	NA	NA	TRBJ2-7	CSARDSIGGAEAYEQYF	TGCAGTGCTAGAGATTCTATTGGGGGAGCTGAAGCCTACGAGCAGTACTTC
TRBV20-1	NA	many	TRBJ2-7	CSARDRAVTYEQYF	TGCAGTGCTAGAGATCGGGCAGTTACCTACGAGCAGTACTTC
TRBV2	NA	many	TRBJ2-5	CASSHGFGETQYF	TGTGCCAGCAGCCACGGATTCGGAGAGACCCAGTACTTC
TRBV7-2	NA	NA	TRBJ2-7	CASSPYRGTYEQYF	TGTGCCAGCAGCCCATATCGGGGAACATACGAGCAGTACTTC
TRBV29-1	NA	many	TRBJ2-6	CSVEVSAPSGANVLTF	TGCAGCGTTGAAGTTAGTGCACCCTCTGGGGCCAACGTCCTGACTTTC
TRBV20-1	TRBD2	NA	TRBJ2-7	CSATLAGLSYEQYF	TGCAGTGCCACGCTAGCGGGGCTCTCCTACGAGCAGTACTTC
TRBV7-3	NA	NA	TRBJ2-3	CASSLNTAATQYF	TGTGCCAGCAGCTTAAATACGGCCGCAACGCAGTATTTT
TRBV7-9	NA	NA	TRBJ1-1	CASSKVAEAFF	TGTGCCAGCAGTAAAGTGGCAGAAGCTTTCTTT
TRBV2	NA	NA	TRBJ2-1	CASRPRDGAYNEQFF	TGTGCCAGCAGGCCTAGGGACGGGGCCTACAATGAGCAGTTCTTC
TRBV2	TRBD1	NA	TRBJ2-7	CASRLYGQGSYEQYF	TGTGCCAGCAGACTATACGGACAGGGGAGCTACGAGCAGTACTTC
TRBV7-6	NA	NA	TRBJ2-1	CASSLTDYNEQFF	TGTGCCAGCAGCTTAACAGACTACAATGAGCAGTTCTTC
TRBV7-9	NA	NA	TRBJ2-5	CVSSSVASGQETQYF	TGCGTCAGCAGCTCCGTGGCGTCGGGGCAAGAGACCCAGTACTTC
TRBV6-5	TRBD1	NA	TRBJ1-4	CASSSNPGTGIDNEKLFF	TGTGCCAGCAGTTCAAATCCCGGGACAGGGATCGATAATGAAAAACTGTTTTTT
TRBV11-1	TRBD2	NA	TRBJ2-5	CASQSGTYGETQYF	TGTGCCAGCCAGAGCGGGACCTATGGTGAGACCCAGTACTTC
TRBV6-2/TRBV6-3	NA	few	TRBJ1-5	CASSSESVQYQPQHF	TGTGCCAGCAGTTCAGAGTCAGTCCAGTATCAGCCCCAGCATTTT
TRBV24-1	TRBD1	once	TRBJ1-2	CATSDVLQGGYGYTF	TGTGCCACCAGTGACGTCTTACAGGGGGGCTATGGCTACACCTTC
TRBV29-1	NA	NA	TRBJ2-5	CSASGTEETQYF	TGCAGCGCTTCCGGGACTGAAGAGACCCAGTACTTC
TRBV7-2	NA	many	TRBJ1-5	CASSLGYTSNQPQHF	TGTGCCAGCAGCTTAGGTTACACTAGCAATCAGCCCCAGCATTTT
TRBV29-1	TRBD1	NA	TRBJ1-5	CSVGGQALNQPQHF	TGCAGCGTGGGGGGACAGGCGCTCAATCAGCCCCAGCATTTT
TRBV29-1	NA	many	TRBJ2-7	CSVEEARTNSYEQYF	TGCAGCGTTGAAGAGGCGCGCACCAACTCCTACGAGCAGTACTTC
TRBV6-1	TRBD1	NA	TRBJ1-1	CASSEGTGTGASNAEAFF	TGTGCCAGCAGTGAAGGGACCGGGACAGGGGCCTCCAACGCTGAAGCTTTCTTT
TRBV12-3/TRBV12-4	NA	few	TRBJ2-2	CASSLGWGALTGELFF	TGTGCCAGCAGTTTAGGGTGGGGGGCCCTTACCGGGGAGCTGTTTTTT
TRBV5-6	TRBD2	NA	TRBJ2-1	CASSQTSGIYNEQFF	TGTGCCAGCAGCCAGACTAGCGGAATCTACAATGAGCAGTTCTTC
TRBV19	NA	many	TRBJ1-3	CASSVGRSGNTIYF	TGTGCCAGTAGTGTTGGCCGCTCTGGAAACACCATATATTTT